This T cell receptor beta chain was observed in a study of T cell repertoires in cytomegalovirus infection. In the study overall: Carrying CMV and the relevant HLA type showed in public TCR beta signatures.

Study results and limitations: Public TCR beta family frequency separated CMV-and-HLA carriers, including in an independent cohort. Dominating the ex vivo response were HLA-C-restricted CMV-specific TCR beta clonotypes.

This clonotype came up a few times. The antigen is not known. The CDR3 has 16 residues. Trimming stripped 2 bases from V and 5 bases from J, with 16 bases between. CDR1 is MNHEY, CDR2 SVGAGI, per germline. One entry per CDR3 protein results from TCRdb running MiXCR on the reads. The profile shows about 230,000 distinct CDR3 sequences, under 25% of them singletons. Sequenced input: CD8+ T cells from PBMCs. The V and J genes are TRBV6-5 and TRBJ1-5; D not certain. This receptor was identified in a human donor in good health (CMV status not recorded). Some clones in this sample may be carry-over from other donors' samples. CDR3 amino acids: CASSYNQKLRHQPQHF. The CDR3 DNA reads TGTGCCAGCAGTTACAACCAGAAACTGAGGCATCAGCCCCAGCATTTT.